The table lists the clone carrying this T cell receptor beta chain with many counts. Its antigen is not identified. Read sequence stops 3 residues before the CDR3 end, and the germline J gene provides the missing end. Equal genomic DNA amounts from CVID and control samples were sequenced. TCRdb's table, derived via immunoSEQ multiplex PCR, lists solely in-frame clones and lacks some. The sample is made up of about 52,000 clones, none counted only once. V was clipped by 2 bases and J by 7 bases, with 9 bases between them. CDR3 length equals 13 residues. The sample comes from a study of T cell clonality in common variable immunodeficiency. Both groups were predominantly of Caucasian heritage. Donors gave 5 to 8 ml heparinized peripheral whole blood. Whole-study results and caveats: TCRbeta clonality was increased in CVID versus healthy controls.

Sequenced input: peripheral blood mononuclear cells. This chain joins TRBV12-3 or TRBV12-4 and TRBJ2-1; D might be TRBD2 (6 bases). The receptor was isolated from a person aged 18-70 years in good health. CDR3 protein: CASSLPGGNEQFF. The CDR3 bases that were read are TGTGCCAGCAGTTTACCCGGGGGTAATGAG.